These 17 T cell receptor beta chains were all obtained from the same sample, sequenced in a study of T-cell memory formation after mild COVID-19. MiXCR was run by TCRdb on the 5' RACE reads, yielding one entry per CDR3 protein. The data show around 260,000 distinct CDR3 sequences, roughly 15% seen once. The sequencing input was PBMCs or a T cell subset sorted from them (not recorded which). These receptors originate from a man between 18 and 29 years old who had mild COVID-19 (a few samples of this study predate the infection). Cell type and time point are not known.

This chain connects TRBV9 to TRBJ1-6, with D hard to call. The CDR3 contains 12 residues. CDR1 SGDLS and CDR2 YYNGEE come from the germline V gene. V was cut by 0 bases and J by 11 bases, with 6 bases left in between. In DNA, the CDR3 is TGTGCCAGCAGCGTAGATGAGGCACCCCTCCACTTT. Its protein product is CASSVDEAPLHF. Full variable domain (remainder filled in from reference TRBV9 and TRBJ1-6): DSGVTQTPKHLITATGQRVTLRCSPRSGDLSVYWYQQSLDQGLQFLIQYYNGEERAKGNILERFSAQQFPDLHSELNLSSLELGDSALYFCASSVDEAPLHFGNGTRLTVT.

DNA of the CDR3: TGTGCCAGCAGCTCCCGGCCCAGCACAGATACGCAGTATTTT. Its translation: CASSSRPSTDTQYF. The V gene is TRBV7-9, the J gene TRBJ2-3; D unresolved. V shed 4 bases and J shed 0 bases, with 8 bases lying between them. The CDR3 is 14 residues long. The V gene's germline CDR1 is SEHNR and CDR2 FQNEAQ (reference sequence).

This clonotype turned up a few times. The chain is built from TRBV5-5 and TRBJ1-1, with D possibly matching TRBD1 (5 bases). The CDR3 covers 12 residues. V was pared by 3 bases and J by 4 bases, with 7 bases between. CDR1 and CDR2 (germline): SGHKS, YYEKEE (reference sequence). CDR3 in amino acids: CASSSTVTEAFF. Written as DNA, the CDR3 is TGTGCCAGCAGCTCGACAGTCACTGAAGCTTTCTTT.

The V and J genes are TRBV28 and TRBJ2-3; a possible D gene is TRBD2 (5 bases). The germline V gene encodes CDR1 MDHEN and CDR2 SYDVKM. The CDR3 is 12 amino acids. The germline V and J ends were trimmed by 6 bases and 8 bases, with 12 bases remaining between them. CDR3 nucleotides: TGTGCCAGCAGAGACCGACTAATTACGCAGTATTTT. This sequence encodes CASRDRLITQYF.

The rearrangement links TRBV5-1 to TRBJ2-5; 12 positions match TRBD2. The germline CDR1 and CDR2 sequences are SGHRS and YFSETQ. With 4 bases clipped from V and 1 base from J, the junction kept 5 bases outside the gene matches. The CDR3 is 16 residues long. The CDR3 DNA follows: TGCGCCAGCAGCCCCGGACTAGCGGGGAGCCAAGAGACCCAGTACTTC. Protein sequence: CASSPGLAGSQETQYF.

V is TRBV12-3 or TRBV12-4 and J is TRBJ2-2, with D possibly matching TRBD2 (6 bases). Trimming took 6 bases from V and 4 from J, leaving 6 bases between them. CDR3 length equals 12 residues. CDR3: CASREGTGELFF. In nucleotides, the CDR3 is TGTGCCAGCAGGGAGGGCACCGGGGAGCTGTTTTTT.

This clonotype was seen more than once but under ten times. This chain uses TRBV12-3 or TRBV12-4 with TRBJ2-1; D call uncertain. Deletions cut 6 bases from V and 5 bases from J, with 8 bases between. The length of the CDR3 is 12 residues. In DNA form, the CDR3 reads TGTGCCAGCAGCCCCCCCAACAATGAGCAGTTCTTC. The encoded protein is CASSPPNNEQFF.

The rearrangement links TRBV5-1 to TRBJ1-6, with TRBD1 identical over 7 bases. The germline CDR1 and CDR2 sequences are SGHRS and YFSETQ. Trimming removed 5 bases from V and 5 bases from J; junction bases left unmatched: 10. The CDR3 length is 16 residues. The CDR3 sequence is CASRERTGSDNSPLHF. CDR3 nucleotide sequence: TGCGCCAGCAGGGAGCGGACAGGATCTGATAATTCACCCCTCCACTTT.

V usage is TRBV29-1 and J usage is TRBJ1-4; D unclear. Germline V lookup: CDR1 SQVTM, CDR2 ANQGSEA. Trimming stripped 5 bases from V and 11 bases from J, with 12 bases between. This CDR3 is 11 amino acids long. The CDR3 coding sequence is TGCAGCGTTTTAGTCTGGGATAAACTGTTTTTT. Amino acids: CSVLVWDKLFF.

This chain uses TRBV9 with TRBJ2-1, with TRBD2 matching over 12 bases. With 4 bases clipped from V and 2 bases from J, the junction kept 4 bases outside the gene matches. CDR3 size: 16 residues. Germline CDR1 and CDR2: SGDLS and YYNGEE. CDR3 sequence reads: CASSSRTSGAYNEQFF. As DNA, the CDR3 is TGTGCCAGCAGCTCGCGGACTAGCGGGGCCTACAATGAGCAGTTCTTC.

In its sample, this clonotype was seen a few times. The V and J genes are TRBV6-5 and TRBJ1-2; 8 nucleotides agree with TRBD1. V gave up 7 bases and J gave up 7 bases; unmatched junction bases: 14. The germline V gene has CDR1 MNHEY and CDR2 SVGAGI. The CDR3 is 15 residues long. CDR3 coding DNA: TGTGCCAGCACCTATTGGGCAGGGGGCAGGGGTGGCTACACCTTC. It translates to CASTYWAGGRGGYTF.

As DNA, the CDR3 is TGCGCCAGCAGCCCCCTCCCGGGGAGCGAGCAGTACTTC. Translation gives CASSPLPGSEQYF. The chain is built from TRBV5-1 and TRBJ2-7; D possibly corresponds to TRBD2 (5 bases). Trimming pared 4 bases from V and 6 bases from J, leaving 14 bases between. Germline V gene sequence: CDR1 SGHRS, CDR2 YFSETQ. CDR3 length equals 13 residues. Drawing the rest from reference TRBV5-1 and TRBJ2-7, the complete variable domain is KAGVTQTPRYLIKTRGQQVTLSCSPISGHRSVSWYQQTPGQGLQFLFEYFSETQRNKGNFPGRFSGRQFSNSRSEMNVSTLELGDSALYLCASSPLPGSEQYFGPGTRLTVT.

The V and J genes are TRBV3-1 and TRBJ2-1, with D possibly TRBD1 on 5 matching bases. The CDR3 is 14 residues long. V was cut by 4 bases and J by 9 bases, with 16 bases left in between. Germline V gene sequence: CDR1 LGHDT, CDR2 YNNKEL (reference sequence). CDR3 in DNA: TGTGCCAGCAGCCGTCCCGATGGGGCAAGTGAGCAGTTCTTC. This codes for CASSRPDGASEQFF.

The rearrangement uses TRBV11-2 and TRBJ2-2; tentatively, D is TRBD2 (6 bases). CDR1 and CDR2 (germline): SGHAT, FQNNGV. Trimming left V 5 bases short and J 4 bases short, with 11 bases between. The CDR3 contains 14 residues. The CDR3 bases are TGTGCCAGCAGCGCGGGACTGAGCACCGGGGAGCTGTTTTTT. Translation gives CASSAGLSTGELFF.

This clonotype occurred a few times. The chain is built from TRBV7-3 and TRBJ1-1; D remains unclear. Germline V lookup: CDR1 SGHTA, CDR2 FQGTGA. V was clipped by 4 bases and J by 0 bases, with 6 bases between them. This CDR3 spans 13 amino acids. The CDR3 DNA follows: TGTGCCAGCAGCTCACACATGAACACTGAAGCTTTCTTT. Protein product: CASSSHMNTEAFF.

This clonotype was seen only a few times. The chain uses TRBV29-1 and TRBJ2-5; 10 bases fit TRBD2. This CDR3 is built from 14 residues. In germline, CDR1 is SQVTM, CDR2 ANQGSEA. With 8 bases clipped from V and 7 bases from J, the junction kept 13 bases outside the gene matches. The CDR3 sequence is CSSLASGGRGTQYF. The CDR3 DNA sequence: TGCAGCTCGCTCGCTAGCGGGGGCCGTGGGACCCAGTACTTC.

The CDR3 DNA sequence: TGTGCCAGCAGCCCGGGACTAGCGCTTGACAATGAGCAGTTCTTC. Protein: CASSPGLALDNEQFF. This chain uses TRBV11-3 with TRBJ2-1; TRBD2 agrees at 10 bases. J gave up 5 bases and V 5 bases, and 6 bases lay outside the gene matches. The CDR3 runs 15 residues. Per the germline V gene, CDR1 is SGHNT and CDR2 is YENEEA. Full variable domain (remainder filled in from reference TRBV11-3 and TRBJ2-1): EAGVVQSPRYKIIEKKQPVAFWCNPISGHNTLYWYLQNLGQGPELLIRYENEEAVDDSQLPKDRFSAERLKGVDSTLKIQPAELGDSAVYLCASSPGLALDNEQFFGPGTRLTVL.